What follows describes a single T cell receptor beta chain. The antigen remains undetermined. The data were taken from a study of response to subunit inactivated influenza vaccine. MiXCR, run by TCRdb on the RT-PCR reads, gives a single entry per CDR3 protein. Of 450,000 to 700,000 distinct CDR3 sequences detected, 12% to 15% appear once; the ten largest clones hold 11%. Study-level findings and limits: Every seasonal influenza vaccination brings in few new T cells, the authors suggested.

CDR3 size: 17 residues. The V and J ends lost 8 bases and 0 bases, in that order; junction bases with no gene match: 11. In germline, CDR1 is MNHEY, CDR2 SVGEGT. Here the sequenced sample was PBMCs from blood, taken approximately 12 days after vaccination. J is TRBJ2-1 and V is TRBV6-2 or TRBV6-3; 9 bases match TRBD2. The origin of this receptor is a man between 45 and 60 years old who received an inactivated influenza vaccine. CDR3 coding DNA: TGTGCCAGCTCAGGCGGGGGGGCCGTAAGCTCCTACAATGAGCAGTTCTTC. Amino acid sequence: CASSGGGAVSSYNEQFF.